What follows describes a single T cell receptor (beta chain). Antigen specificity is unknown. The source of the sample is a study of T cell repertoires in cytomegalovirus infection. Overall study context: Public signatures in TCR beta pointed to CMV infection and matching HLA type. General study findings and limits: CMV-specific HLA-C-restricted TCR beta clonotypes dominated the ex vivo response. CMV carriers having the relevant HLA were flagged by cumulative public TCR beta family frequency.

MiXCR, applied by TCRdb to the reads, yields one record per CDR3 protein. In the table there are roughly 190,000 distinct CDR3 sequences, approximately 9.7% of which are singletons. Germline V gene sequence: CDR1 SGHTA, CDR2 FQGNSA. The CDR3 is made up of 15 amino acids. Losses at the gene ends were 1 base for V and 8 bases for J; bases not matched to a gene: 5. This rearrangement joins TRBV7-2 to TRBJ1-6; 7 bases agree with TRBD1. The receptor comes from a human donor in good health (CMV status not recorded). Some clones in this sample may be carry-over from other donors' samples. Sequenced sample: PBMCs. The CDR3 DNA reads as TGTGCCAGCAGCTTAGAACAGGGGAGGTATTCACCCCTCCACTTT. It specifies CASSLEQGRYSPLHF.